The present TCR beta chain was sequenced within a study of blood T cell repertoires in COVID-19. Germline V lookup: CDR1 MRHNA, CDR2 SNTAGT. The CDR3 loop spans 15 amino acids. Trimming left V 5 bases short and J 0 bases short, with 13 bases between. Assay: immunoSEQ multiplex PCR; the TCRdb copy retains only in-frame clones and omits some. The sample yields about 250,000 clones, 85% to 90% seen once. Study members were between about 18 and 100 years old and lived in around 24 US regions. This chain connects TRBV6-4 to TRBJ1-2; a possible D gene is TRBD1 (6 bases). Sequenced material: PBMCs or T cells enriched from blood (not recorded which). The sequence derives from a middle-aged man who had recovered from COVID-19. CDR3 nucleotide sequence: TGTGCCAGCAGTCAAGGGGACACCGCTAACTATGGCTACACCTTC. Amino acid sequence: CASSQGDTANYGYTF.